These 26 T cell receptor beta chains were all obtained from the same sample, sequenced in a study of blood T cell repertoires in COVID-19. Sequencing was performed with immunoSEQ multiplex PCR; in TCRdb, only in-frame clones are kept and a portion is missing. The data hold more than 95,000 clones, with around 74% observed a single time. Sequencing input: peripheral blood. All receptors derive from a woman aged 70-85 years with acute or convalescent COVID-19.

The rearrangement uses TRBV18 and TRBJ1-5; 10 bases map to TRBD1. CDR1 is KGHSH and CDR2 is LQKENI in the germline V gene. J was trimmed by 3 bases and V by 3 bases; bases with no gene match: 2. The CDR3 totals 15 residues. CDR3 DNA sequence: TGTGCCAGCTCACCCGGGACAGGGGTCAATCAGCCCCAGCATTTT. Its protein product is CASSPGTGVNQPQHF.

The gene calls are TRBV27 and TRBJ2-1; TRBD1 aligns across 7 bases. Germline V CDR1 and CDR2: MNHEY, SMNVEV (reference sequence). This CDR3 spans 16 amino acids. J lost 0 bases, V lost 5 bases, and 7 bases had no gene match. DNA for the CDR3: TGTGCCAGCAGTAGACTGGGACAGCGCTCCTACAATGAGCAGTTCTTC. Translation: CASSRLGQRSYNEQFF.

In its sample, this clone was seen a few times. The chain combines TRBV6-5 with TRBJ2-1; possible D gene TRBD1, 5 bases. Trimming stripped 4 bases from V and 8 bases from J, with 12 bases between. CDR1 and CDR2 (germline): MNHEY, SVGAGI. CDR3 length: 13 residues. The CDR3 coding sequence is TGTGCCAGCAGTTCCTGGGGCGCGGATGAGCAGTTCTTC. This encodes CASSSWGADEQFF.

The genes are TRBV15 and TRBJ1-2; D not resolved. Germline V gene data show CDR1 as LNHNV and CDR2 as YYDKDF (reference sequence). V was shortened by 5 bases and J by 0 bases, with 16 bases between the two germline ends. This CDR3 contains 16 residues. The CDR3 spells CATSPKARQANYGYTF. CDR3 nucleotide sequence: TGTGCCACCAGCCCTAAGGCGCGTCAGGCTAACTATGGCTACACCTTC.

Concerning this clone: A junction end diverges from the germline sequence, so it may reflect a read error. The CDR3 is CASSPRAPGTGGF. DNA for the CDR3: TGTGCCAGCAGCCCACGAGCACCTGGGACAGGGGGCTTC. The V call is TRBV7-9, the J call TRBJ1-2; TRBD1 matches 11 bases. The CDR3 sequence is 13 residues long. CDR1 and CDR2 (germline): SEHNR, FQNEAQ (reference sequence).

The rearrangement links TRBV6-6 to TRBJ2-1; 10 nucleotides match TRBD2. This CDR3 has 15 residues. Germline CDR1 and CDR2: MNHNY and SVGAGI (reference sequence). V lost 7 bases to trimming and J lost 4 bases; unmatched junction nucleotides: 7. The CDR3 nucleotides are TGTGCCAGCACCTCAGCGGGGGGGCCGTACAATGAGCAGTTCTTC. It is translated as CASTSAGGPYNEQFF.

This chain joins TRBV5-1 and TRBJ1-1; D may be TRBD1 (5 bases). CDR1 is SGHRS and CDR2 is YFSETQ in the germline V gene. This CDR3 comprises 13 residues. V was pared by 7 bases and J by 8 bases, with 18 bases between. As DNA, the CDR3 is TGCGCCAGCGGACTCCTGGGGAGGGGCGAAGCTTTCTTT. Residues: CASGLLGRGEAFF.

The chain joins TRBV7-8 to TRBJ1-4, with a weak D call TRBD1 (6 bases). Germline CDR1 is SGHVS and CDR2 is FQNEAQ. V gave up 1 base and J gave up 7 bases, with 7 bases separating them. This CDR3 comprises 13 residues. The CDR3 spells CASSLGQVEKLFF. The CDR3 nucleotides are TGTGCCAGCAGCTTAGGACAGGTTGAAAAACTGTTTTTT.

The chain is built from TRBV7-2 and TRBJ2-5; 10 positions agree with TRBD1. V was clipped by 0 bases and J by 4 bases; unmatched bases: 2. This CDR3 region has 15 residues. Germline CDR1 reads SGHTA; CDR2 reads FQGNSA. CDR3 DNA: TGTGCCAGCAGCTTAGCGGGGACAGGGGCAGAGACCCAGTACTTC. This translates into CASSLAGTGAETQYF.

CDR3 protein: CAGRSGGTDTQYF. Written as DNA, the CDR3 is TGTGCCGGGCGAAGCGGGGGCACAGATACGCAGTATTTT. The chain joins TRBV30 to TRBJ2-3; 7 bases are shared with TRBD2. The germline V gene encodes CDR1 GTSNPN and CDR2 SVGIG (reference sequence). The length of the CDR3 is 13 residues. J gave up 1 base and V 8 bases, and 6 bases lay outside the gene matches.

The rearrangement uses TRBV18 and TRBJ2-7; 8 nucleotides align to TRBD1. Germline V gives CDR1 KGHSH, CDR2 LQKENI. This CDR3 is 12 amino acids long. Germline trimming cut 6 bases from V and 5 bases from J; bases unmatched to any gene: 3. The CDR3 DNA follows: TGTGCCAGCTCGTTGACAGGGGACGAGCAGTACTTC. This gives the protein CASSLTGDEQYF.

The chain has TRBV7-2 and TRBJ1-4; possibly TRBD1 for D (6 bases). The germline gives CDR1 SGHTA, CDR2 FQGNSA. Deletions cut 5 bases from V and 4 bases from J, with 14 bases between. This CDR3 has 15 amino acids. The CDR3 sequence: CASSPQTGVNEKLFF. The CDR3 DNA sequence: TGTGCCAGCAGCCCCCAGACAGGAGTTAATGAAAAACTGTTTTTT.

As regards this clone: Being one base from a much bigger clone, this may be a read error. The same CDR3 is also encoded by other DNA sequences in this sample. The genes are TRBV5-1 and TRBJ2-7; TRBD2 aligns across 8 bases. The germline V gene has CDR1 SGHRS and CDR2 YFSETQ. The V gene end was trimmed by 10 bases and the J gene end by 7 bases; junction bases not matched to a gene: 22. CDR3 length equals 16 residues. The chain's CDR3 is CARLSGRGGRGGEQYF. In DNA, the CDR3 is TGCGCCCGTTTGAGCGGTCGGGGGGGCCGGGGGGGGGAGCAGTACTTC.

This sequence joins TRBV4-3 and TRBJ2-1; 12 bases are shared with TRBD2. With 0 bases clipped from V and 8 bases from J, the junction kept 8 bases outside the gene matches. Germline CDR1 reads LGHNA; CDR2 reads YSLEER. The CDR3 contains 17 residues. CDR3 sequence (DNA): TGCGCCAGCAGCCAAGACCACCAACTAGCGGGGGGCGATGAGCAGTTCTTC. It codes for CASSQDHQLAGGDEQFF.

This clone showed up just a few times. The genes are TRBV28 and TRBJ2-7; 7 nucleotides align to TRBD2. The CDR3 consists of 16 residues. Looked up from germline, CDR1 is MDHEN and CDR2 is SYDVKM. V was pared by 5 bases and J by 1 base, with 11 bases of the junction left unmatched. The CDR3 sequence is CASSLRVPGGSYEQYF. The CDR3 bases are TGTGCCAGCAGTCTGAGGGTCCCGGGAGGTTCCTACGAGCAGTACTTC.

The chain combines TRBV10-2 with TRBJ1-1; 8 bases are shared with TRBD1. CDR1 and CDR2 (germline): WSHSY, SAAADI. The CDR3 is 14 amino acids. After removal of 4 bases from V and 4 bases from J, the junction contained 5 bases not matched to a gene. The CDR3 loop is CASSVTGDLTEAFF. The CDR3 nucleotides are TGCGCCAGCAGTGTGACAGGGGATCTCACTGAAGCTTTCTTT.

The DNA for the CDR3 is TGTGCCAGCAGCCCTGGGGACAGAAATTACGAGCAGTACTTC. Translated: CASSPGDRNYEQYF. The genes are TRBV4-2 and TRBJ2-7; 7 bases match TRBD1. V shed 4 bases and J 4 bases; nucleotides not matched to a gene: 7. This CDR3 spans 14 amino acids. Germline loops: CDR1 LGHNA, CDR2 YNFKEQ.

This clone was counted a few times. The chain employs TRBV19 and TRBJ1-1; 7 nucleotides line up with TRBD1. This CDR3 is 12 amino acids long. Per the germline V gene, CDR1 is LNHDA and CDR2 is SQIVND (reference sequence). V was pared by 8 bases and J by 7 bases, with 7 bases of the junction left unmatched. In DNA, the CDR3 is TGTGCCAGTGACATCACAGGGGTTGAAGCTTTCTTT. Its translation is CASDITGVEAFF.

The chain carries TRBV19 and TRBJ1-2; no clear D. The germline gives CDR1 LNHDA, CDR2 SQIVND (reference sequence). The CDR3 totals 13 residues. V lost 1 base to trimming and J lost 4 bases, with 7 bases between them. CDR3 loop: CASSIGLLYGYTF. The CDR3 coding sequence is TGTGCCAGTAGTATAGGGCTGCTCTATGGCTACACCTTC.

This chain joins TRBV7-5 and TRBJ2-3; the table's D call, TRBD2, has no DNA check behind it. TRBV7-5 is reported as a pseudogene. This CDR3 has 16 amino acids. As DNA, the CDR3 is TGTGCCAGAAGCCTCCGACTAGCGGGGGGGGCAGATACGCAGTATTTT. Translation: CARSLRLAGGADTQYF.

The chain has TRBV5-1 and TRBJ2-7; 8 positions match TRBD1. J lost 2 bases, V lost 4 bases, and 8 bases had no gene match. CDR1 and CDR2 from the germline V gene are SGHRS and YFSETQ. CDR3 length: 15 residues. CDR3 residues: CASSPYGQGAYEQYF. As DNA, the CDR3 is TGCGCCAGCAGCCCCTACGGACAGGGTGCCTACGAGCAGTACTTC.

The V and J genes are TRBV6-5 and TRBJ2-7; D remains unclear. Germline CDR1 and CDR2: MNHEY and SVGAGI. V lost 6 bases and J 3 bases, leaving 9 bases between the germline ends. CDR3 size: 12 residues. The CDR3 DNA reads as TGTGCCAGCAGCCGAGCTAGCTACGAGCAGTACTTC. This sequence encodes CASSRASYEQYF.

The V call is TRBV18, the J call TRBJ1-1, with D possibly matching TRBD1 (5 bases). Trimming removed 6 bases from V and 0 bases from J, with 11 bases in between. The CDR3 length is 14 residues. The germline CDR1 and CDR2 sequences are KGHSH and LQKENI. The CDR3 loop reads CASSNGGVNTEAFF. CDR3 nucleotides: TGTGCCAGCTCGAACGGGGGGGTGAACACTGAAGCTTTCTTT.

The chain employs TRBV6-5 and TRBJ2-6, with a weak D call TRBD1 (5 bases). Germline V gene lookup returns CDR1 MNHEY and CDR2 SVGAGI. V was clipped by 6 bases and J by 3 bases, with 12 bases between them. The CDR3 length is 15 residues. CDR3 DNA: TGTGCCAGCAGCCTCGCCAGGGTTGGGGCCAACGTCCTGACTTTC. It codes for CASSLARVGANVLTF.

V and J are TRBV3-1 (or the pseudogene TRBV3-2) and TRBJ2-7; 8 nucleotides line up with TRBD2. The CDR3 runs 15 residues. CDR1 is LGHDT and CDR2 is YNNKEL in the germline V gene (reference sequence). V was clipped by 1 base and J by 3 bases; unmatched bases: 5. The CDR3 is CASSQVGGGNYEQYF. In DNA form, the CDR3 reads TGTGCCAGCAGCCAAGTGGGCGGGGGGAACTACGAGCAGTACTTC.

Only one count was recorded for this clone. V usage is TRBV6-2 or TRBV6-3 and J usage is TRBJ1-4; D may be TRBD1 (5 bases). This CDR3 has 12 residues. The ends were cut back, 6 bases at V and 7 bases at J, with 9 bases in the middle. Germline V gene lookup returns CDR1 MNHEY and CDR2 SVGEGT. CDR3 sequence reads: CASSWGGEKLFF. The CDR3 DNA follows: TGTGCCAGCAGCTGGGGCGGTGAAAAACTGTTTTTT.